Listed below are T cell receptor beta chains from one sample, sequenced in a study of blood T cell repertoires in COVID-19. Generated by immunoSEQ multiplex PCR, the TCRdb table keeps only in-frame clones and is missing some. The table records about 91,000 clones, roughly 88% of them present only once. The material sequenced was peripheral blood. All receptors derive from a woman aged 70-85 years with acute or convalescent COVID-19. Each CDR3 is given with its conserved first and last residue. Expanded clones are given a class, and other clones once, few, many or no size at all.

V gene,clone size,J gene,CDR3 protein
TRBV27,-,TRBJ2-7,CASSLSISWASGRAGEQYF
TRBV5-6,-,TRBJ1-2,CASSLGIRQRPGYTF
TRBV11-2,-,TRBJ1-1,CASSLGTGSTEAFF
TRBV3-1/TRBV3-2,-,TRBJ2-7,CASSRAGGRASSYEQYF
TRBV5-1,once,TRBJ2-2,CASSTWDSPGELFF
TRBV7-8,-,TRBJ2-7,CASSFGSGVYEQYF
TRBV9,-,TRBJ1-1,CASSVEDKNTEAFF
TRBV18,-,TRBJ1-4,CASSPQPQRNEKLFF
TRBV4-1,-,TRBJ2-2,CASSQVDRGRAGDPELFF
TRBV14,-,TRBJ2-7,CASGTGQGRYF
TRBV11-3,once,TRBJ2-7,CASSLERGASYEQYF
TRBV24-1,-,TRBJ2-1,CATSMTSGSAGSYNEQFF
TRBV3-1/TRBV3-2,-,TRBJ1-2,CASSQVTGGASNYGYTF
TRBV5-1,once,TRBJ2-5,CASSLAAPGQGAFETQYF
TRBV2,-,TRBJ1-1,CASELEGMNTEAFF
TRBV24-1,-,TRBJ2-3,CATSDSGRLDTQYF
TRBV4-2,-,TRBJ2-7,CASSRDGTGIYEQYF
TRBV29-1,-,TRBJ2-2,CSVEDGRVPGELFF